This T cell receptor beta chain was sequenced during a study of control samples from healthy donors and cancer patients. Data came from immunoSEQ multiplex PCR; TCRdb stores just in-frame clones and leaves some out. The sample shows about 75,000 clones, about 95% of them seen only once. The sample comprised blood. This receptor was obtained from a woman in her 40s in good health.

The CDR3 DNA reads TGTGCCAGCAGTTACCGGGGGGGCTATGGCTACACCTTC. It specifies CASSYRGGYGYTF. The chain links TRBV6-5 to TRBJ1-2, with TRBD1 as a possible D gene (5 bases). The CDR3 sequence is 13 residues long. Per the germline V gene, CDR1 is MNHEY and CDR2 is SVGAGI. Between the trimmed V and J ends, which lost 2 bases and 4 bases, there was a span of 8 bases.